Following are 2 T cell receptor beta chains from one sample sequenced in a study of post-analysis software for immune sequencing data. Tagging with unique molecular identifiers was a feature of the TCR beta cDNA libraries. TCRdb used MiXCR to reprocess the PCR reads, holding one entry per CDR3 protein. The sample contains about 800,000 distinct CDR3 sequences, less than 35% of which appear only once. The antigens of these receptors remain unknown. Overall study results and limits: TRBV5-6, TRBV5-1 and TRBV20-1 belonged to a set of roughly 5 TRBV segments that were more frequent in patients than controls.

Material: blood. The receptors originated from a girl aged 10-17 years with multiple sclerosis.

This clonotype turned up a few times. The rearrangement uses TRBV7-9 and TRBJ1-1, with D perhaps TRBD1 (6 bases). CDR3 length: 15 amino acids. Germline CDR1 is SEHNR and CDR2 is FQNEAQ (reference sequence). Trimming took 3 bases from V and 1 from J, leaving 12 bases between them. The CDR3 spells CASSFPGGPNTEAFF. CDR3 sequence (DNA): TGTGCCAGCAGCTTCCCCGGGGGCCCGAACACTGAAGCTTTCTTT.

The rearrangement links TRBV7-8 to TRBJ2-3; no firm D call. Germline V gene lookup returns CDR1 SGHVS and CDR2 FQNEAQ. This CDR3 has 13 amino acids. V shed 5 bases and J shed 1 base, with 7 bases lying between them. This CDR3 is CASSHYRTDTQYF. CDR3 nucleotides: TGTGCCAGCAGCCACTACCGCACAGATACGCAGTATTTT.